One sample yielded the 9 T cell receptor beta chains listed below, sequenced in a study of blood T cells in healthy people across ages. The use of a sample-barcoded 5' primer and a J-beta primer mix characterized a second PCR of about 7 to 12 cycles. A single record per CDR3 protein comes from TCRdb applying MiXCR to the 5' RACE reads. This table holds hundreds of thousands of distinct CDR3 sequences, about 56% found once. Material for sequencing was blood. The receptor source for this set is a man aged 35-49 years in good health.

The chain recombines TRBV5-1 with TRBJ1-1; the match to TRBD1 covers 8 bases. Germline V gene data show CDR1 as SGHRS and CDR2 as YFSETQ. CDR3 length: 15 residues. V lost 4 bases to trimming and J lost 3 bases; unmatched junction nucleotides: 8. The CDR3 spells CASSEAGTGYTEAFF. The CDR3 nucleotides are TGCGCCAGCAGCGAAGCCGGGACAGGTTACACTGAAGCTTTCTTT.

Details on this clonotype: An end of the junction does not agree with germline; a read error may underlie this. CDR3 sequence reads: CVSSLGPTGHTGELFF. CDR3 bases: TGTGTCAGCAGCTTAGGTCCAACCGGGCACACCGGGGAGCTGTTTTTT. The V gene is TRBV7-6, the J gene TRBJ2-2; D not certain. The CDR3 has 16 amino acids. Germline V gene sequence: CDR1 SGHVS, CDR2 FNYEAQ.

The CDR3 sequence: CSATTSGGVNTDTQYF. The CDR3 DNA follows: TGCAGTGCTACGACTAGCGGGGGGGTAAACACAGATACGCAGTATTTT. The chain joins TRBV20-1 to TRBJ2-3; 14 positions agree with TRBD2. The germline gives CDR1 DFQATT, CDR2 SNEGSKA (reference sequence). This CDR3 comprises 16 residues. J lost 2 bases, V lost 4 bases, and 5 bases had no gene match.

The chain couples TRBV9 to TRBJ2-7; tentatively, D is TRBD2 (6 bases). The J call may not be correct, given that the DNA end is closer to TRBJ2-5. Germline assignment: CDR1 SGDLS and CDR2 YYNGEE. This CDR3 spans 19 amino acids. The CDR3 protein is CASSHSYWVGGHIEKTQYF. The CDR3 region has the DNA TGTGCCAGCAGCCATAGCTACTGGGTGGGAGGACACATAGAGAAGACCCAGTACTTC.

This rearrangement joins TRBV29-1 to TRBJ2-3, with 10 bases lining up with TRBD2. The CDR3 consists of 13 residues. Germline V gene lookup returns CDR1 SQVTM and CDR2 ANQGSEA. The ends lost 6 bases at V and 6 bases at J; junction bases unmatched: 6. CDR3 loop: CSVGSSGSDTQYF. The CDR3 nucleotides are TGCAGCGTGGGATCTAGCGGGAGTGATACGCAGTATTTT.

This clonotype appeared once. This chain links TRBV20-1 with TRBJ2-2; D is undetermined. V dropped 4 bases and J dropped 3 bases, with 15 bases sitting between them. Germline V gene data show CDR1 as DFQATT and CDR2 as SNEGSKA (reference sequence). The CDR3 is made up of 15 amino acids. CDR3 sequence (DNA): TGCAGTGCTACCACCAGCAGCAAAGACACCGGGGAGCTGTTTTTT. This encodes CSATTSSKDTGELFF.

There are a few counts of this clonotype. J is TRBJ2-6 and V is TRBV7-9; TRBD1 aligns across 7 bases. Germline values: CDR1 SEHNR, CDR2 FQNEAQ (reference sequence). After removal of 5 bases from V and 0 bases from J, the junction contained 7 bases not matched to a gene. This CDR3 has 17 amino acids. The CDR3 loop reads CASSGYRGTSGANVLTF. The CDR3 coding sequence is TGTGCCAGCAGCGGTTACAGGGGAACCTCTGGGGCCAACGTCCTGACTTTC.

This chain joins TRBV29-1 and TRBJ2-2; perhaps D is TRBD1 or TRBD2 (6 bases each). The germline CDR1 and CDR2 sequences are SQVTM and ANQGSEA. The CDR3 spans 14 residues. Trimming shortened V by 4 bases and J by 5 bases, and 14 bases separated the two germline ends. The CDR3 region is CSVVWGALTGELFF. In nucleotides, the CDR3 is TGCAGCGTTGTATGGGGGGCTCTGACCGGGGAGCTGTTTTTT.

This sequence joins TRBV5-1 and TRBJ1-1; perhaps TRBD1 as D (6 bases). Germline CDR1 SGHRS, CDR2 YFSETQ. With 2 bases removed from V and 0 bases from J, the gap between germline ends came to 14 bases. CDR3 size: 16 residues. CDR3 bases: TGCGCCAGCAGCTTTTCACAGGGTGGATTGAACACTGAAGCTTTCTTT. It yields the protein CASSFSQGGLNTEAFF.